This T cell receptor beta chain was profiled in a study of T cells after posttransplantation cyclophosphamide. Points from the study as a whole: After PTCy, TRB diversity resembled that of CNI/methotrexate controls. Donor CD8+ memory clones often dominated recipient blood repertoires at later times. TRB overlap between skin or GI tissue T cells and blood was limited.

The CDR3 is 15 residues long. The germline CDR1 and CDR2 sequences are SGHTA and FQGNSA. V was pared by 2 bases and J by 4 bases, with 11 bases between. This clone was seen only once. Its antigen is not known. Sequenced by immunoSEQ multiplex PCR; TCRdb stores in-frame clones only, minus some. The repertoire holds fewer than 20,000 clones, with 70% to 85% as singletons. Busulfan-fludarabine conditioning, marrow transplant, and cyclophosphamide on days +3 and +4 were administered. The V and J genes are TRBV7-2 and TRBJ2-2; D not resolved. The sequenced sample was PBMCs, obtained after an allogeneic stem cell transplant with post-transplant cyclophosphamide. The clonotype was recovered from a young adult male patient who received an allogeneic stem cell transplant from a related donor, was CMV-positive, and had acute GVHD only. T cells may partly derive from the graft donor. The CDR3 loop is CASSLIPFFTGELFF. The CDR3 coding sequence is TGTGCCAGCAGCTTAATCCCCTTTTTCACCGGGGAGCTGTTTTTT.